This TCR beta chain was observed in a study of glioma-infiltrating T cells. Amplification of TCR alpha and beta CDR3 regions from RNA used iRepertoire nested multiplex PCR. Via MiXCR, TCRdb re-called the multiplex PCR reads, giving one row per CDR3 protein. This sample carries around 100,000 distinct CDR3 sequences, less than 30% of them seen once, and the ten largest clones take 35% to 55%. Comment on this clonotype: Given a much more abundant clone one base away, this may be a read error.

Sequenced material: glioma tissue, nonneoplastic brain tissue, or PBMCs (not recorded which). The origin of this receptor is a human donor with low-grade glioma or glioblastoma, undergoing nonglioma brain surgery, or in good health (not recorded which).

CDR3: CSAINPLPPTYEQYF. The CDR3 DNA sequence: TGCAGTGCCATAAATCCCCTCCCACCGACCTACGAGCAGTACTTC. The rearrangement uses TRBV20-1 and TRBJ2-7; no firm D call. The CDR3 sequence is 15 residues long. Between the trimmed V and J ends, which lost 6 bases and 2 bases, there was a span of 20 bases. The germline gives CDR1 DFQATT, CDR2 SNEGSKA (reference sequence).